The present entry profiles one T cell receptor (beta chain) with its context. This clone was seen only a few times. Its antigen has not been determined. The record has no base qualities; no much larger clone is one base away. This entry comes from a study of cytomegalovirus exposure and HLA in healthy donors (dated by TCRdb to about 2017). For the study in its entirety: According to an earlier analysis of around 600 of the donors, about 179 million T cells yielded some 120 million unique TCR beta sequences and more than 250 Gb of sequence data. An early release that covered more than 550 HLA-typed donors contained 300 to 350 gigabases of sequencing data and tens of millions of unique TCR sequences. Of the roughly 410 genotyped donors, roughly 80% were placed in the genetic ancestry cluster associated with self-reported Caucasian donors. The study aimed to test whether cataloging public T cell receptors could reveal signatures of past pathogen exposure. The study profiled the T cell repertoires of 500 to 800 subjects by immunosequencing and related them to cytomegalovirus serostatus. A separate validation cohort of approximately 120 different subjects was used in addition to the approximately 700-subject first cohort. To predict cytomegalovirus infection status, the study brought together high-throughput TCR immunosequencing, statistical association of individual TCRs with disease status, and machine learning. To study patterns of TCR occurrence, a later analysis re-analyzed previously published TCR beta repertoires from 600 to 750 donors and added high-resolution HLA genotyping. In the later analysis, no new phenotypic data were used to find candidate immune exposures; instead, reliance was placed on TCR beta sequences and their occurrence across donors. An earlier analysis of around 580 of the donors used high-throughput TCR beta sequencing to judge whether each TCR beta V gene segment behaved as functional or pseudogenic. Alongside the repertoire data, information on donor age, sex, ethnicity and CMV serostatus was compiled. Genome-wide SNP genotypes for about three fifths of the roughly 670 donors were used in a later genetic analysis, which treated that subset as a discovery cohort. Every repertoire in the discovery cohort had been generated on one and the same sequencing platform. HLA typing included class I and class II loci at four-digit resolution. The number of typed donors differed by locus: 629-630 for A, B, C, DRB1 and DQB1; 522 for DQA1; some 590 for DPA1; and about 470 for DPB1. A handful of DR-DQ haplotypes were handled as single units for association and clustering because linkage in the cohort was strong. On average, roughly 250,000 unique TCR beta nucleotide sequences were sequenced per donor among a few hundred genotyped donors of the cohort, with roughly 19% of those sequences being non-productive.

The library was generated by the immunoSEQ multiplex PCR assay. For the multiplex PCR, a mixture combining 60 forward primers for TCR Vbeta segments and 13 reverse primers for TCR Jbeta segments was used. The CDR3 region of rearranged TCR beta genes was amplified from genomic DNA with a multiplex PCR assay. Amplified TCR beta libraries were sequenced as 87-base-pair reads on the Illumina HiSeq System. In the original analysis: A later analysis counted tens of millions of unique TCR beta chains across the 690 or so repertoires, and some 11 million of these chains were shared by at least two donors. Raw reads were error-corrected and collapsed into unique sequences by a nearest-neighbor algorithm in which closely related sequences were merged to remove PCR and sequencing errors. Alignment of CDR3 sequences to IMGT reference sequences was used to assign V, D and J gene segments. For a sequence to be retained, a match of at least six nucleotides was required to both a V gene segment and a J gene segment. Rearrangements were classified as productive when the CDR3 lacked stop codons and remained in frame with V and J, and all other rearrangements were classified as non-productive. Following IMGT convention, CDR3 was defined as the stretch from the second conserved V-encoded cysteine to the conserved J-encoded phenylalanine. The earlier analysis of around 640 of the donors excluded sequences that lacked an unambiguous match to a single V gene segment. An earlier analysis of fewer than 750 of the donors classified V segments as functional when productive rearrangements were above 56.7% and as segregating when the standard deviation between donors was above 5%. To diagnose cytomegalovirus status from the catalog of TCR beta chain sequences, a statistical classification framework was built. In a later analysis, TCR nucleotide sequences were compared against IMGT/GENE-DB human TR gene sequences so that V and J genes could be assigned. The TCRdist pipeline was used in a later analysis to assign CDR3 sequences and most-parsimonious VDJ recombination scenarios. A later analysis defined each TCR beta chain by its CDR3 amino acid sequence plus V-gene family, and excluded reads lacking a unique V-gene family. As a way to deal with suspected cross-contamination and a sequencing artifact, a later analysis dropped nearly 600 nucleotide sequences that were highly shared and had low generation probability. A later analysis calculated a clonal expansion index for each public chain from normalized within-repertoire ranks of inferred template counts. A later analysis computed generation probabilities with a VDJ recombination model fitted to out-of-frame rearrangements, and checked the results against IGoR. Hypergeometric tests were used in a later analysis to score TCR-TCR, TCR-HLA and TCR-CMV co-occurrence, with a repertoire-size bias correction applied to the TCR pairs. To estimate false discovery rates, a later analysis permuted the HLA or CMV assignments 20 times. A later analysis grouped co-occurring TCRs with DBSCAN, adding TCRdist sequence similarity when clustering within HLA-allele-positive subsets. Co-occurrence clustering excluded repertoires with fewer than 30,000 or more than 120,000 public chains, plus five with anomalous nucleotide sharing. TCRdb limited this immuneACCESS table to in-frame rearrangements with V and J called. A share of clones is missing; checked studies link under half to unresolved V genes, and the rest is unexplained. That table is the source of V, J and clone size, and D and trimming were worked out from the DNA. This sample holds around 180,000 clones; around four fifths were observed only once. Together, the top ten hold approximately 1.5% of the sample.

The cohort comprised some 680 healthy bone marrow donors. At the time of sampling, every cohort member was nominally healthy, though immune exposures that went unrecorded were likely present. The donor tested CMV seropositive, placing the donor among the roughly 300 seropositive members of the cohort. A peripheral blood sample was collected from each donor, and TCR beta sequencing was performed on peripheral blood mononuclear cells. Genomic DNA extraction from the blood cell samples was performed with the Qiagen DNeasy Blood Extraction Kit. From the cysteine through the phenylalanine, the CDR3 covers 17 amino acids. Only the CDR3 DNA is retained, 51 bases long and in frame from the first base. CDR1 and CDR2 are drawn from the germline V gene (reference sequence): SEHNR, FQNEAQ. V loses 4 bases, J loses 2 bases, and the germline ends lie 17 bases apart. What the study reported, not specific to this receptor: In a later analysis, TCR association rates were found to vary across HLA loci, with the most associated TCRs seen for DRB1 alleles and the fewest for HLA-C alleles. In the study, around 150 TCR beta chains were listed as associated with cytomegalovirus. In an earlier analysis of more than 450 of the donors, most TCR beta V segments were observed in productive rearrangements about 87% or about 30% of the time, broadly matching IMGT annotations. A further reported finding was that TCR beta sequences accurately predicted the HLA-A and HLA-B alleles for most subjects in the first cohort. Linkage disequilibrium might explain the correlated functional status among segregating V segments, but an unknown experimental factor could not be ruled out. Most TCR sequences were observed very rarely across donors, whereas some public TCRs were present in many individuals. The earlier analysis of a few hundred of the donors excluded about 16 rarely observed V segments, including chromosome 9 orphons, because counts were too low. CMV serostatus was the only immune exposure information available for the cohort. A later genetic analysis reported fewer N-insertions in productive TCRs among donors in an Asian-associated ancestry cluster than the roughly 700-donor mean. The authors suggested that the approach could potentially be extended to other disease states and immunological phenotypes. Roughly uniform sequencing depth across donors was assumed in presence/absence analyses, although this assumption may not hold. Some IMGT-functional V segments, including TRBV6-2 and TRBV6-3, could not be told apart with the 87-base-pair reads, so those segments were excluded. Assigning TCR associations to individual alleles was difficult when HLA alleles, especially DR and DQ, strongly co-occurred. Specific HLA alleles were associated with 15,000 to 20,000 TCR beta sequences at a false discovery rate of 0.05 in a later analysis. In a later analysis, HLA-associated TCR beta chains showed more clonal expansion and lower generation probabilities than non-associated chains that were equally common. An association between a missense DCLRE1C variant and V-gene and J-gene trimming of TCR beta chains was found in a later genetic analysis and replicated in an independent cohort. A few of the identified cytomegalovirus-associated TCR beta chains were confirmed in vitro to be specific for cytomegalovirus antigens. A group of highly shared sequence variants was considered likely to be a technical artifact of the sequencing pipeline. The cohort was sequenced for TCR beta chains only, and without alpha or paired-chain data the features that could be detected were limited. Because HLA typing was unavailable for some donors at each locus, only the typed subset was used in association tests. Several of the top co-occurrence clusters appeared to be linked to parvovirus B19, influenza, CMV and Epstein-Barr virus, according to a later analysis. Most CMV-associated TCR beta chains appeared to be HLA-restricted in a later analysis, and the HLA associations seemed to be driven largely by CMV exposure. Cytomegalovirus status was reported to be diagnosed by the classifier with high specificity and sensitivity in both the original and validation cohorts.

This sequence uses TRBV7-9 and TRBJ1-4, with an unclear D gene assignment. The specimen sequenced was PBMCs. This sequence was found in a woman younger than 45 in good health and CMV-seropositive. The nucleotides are TGTGCCAGCAGCTCCCCCTCCACCTGGGAGACTAATGAAAAACTGTTTTTT. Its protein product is CASSSPSTWETNEKLFF.